Presented here are 17 T cell receptor beta chains from one specimen sequenced in a study of CD8+CD57+ T cells in acquired aplastic anemia. Profiles of TCR beta VDJ and CDR3 were generated from a genomic DNA template. TCRdb analysed the reads with MiXCR anew, one entry per CDR3 protein. Of 160,000 or so distinct CDR3 sequences listed, about 45% are singletons. For sequencing, patients were chosen who had shown expansion of CD8+CD57+ cells by flow cytometry. What was sequenced was sorted CD4+, CD8+, or CD8+CD57+ T cells (not recorded which) from PBMCs. The origin of the receptors is a human donor with aplastic anemia.

This chain joins TRBV19 and TRBJ2-3; D possibly corresponds to TRBD1 (5 bases). The V and J ends lost 5 bases and 0 bases respectively, with 9 bases between them. CDR1 is LNHDA, CDR2 SQIVND, per germline (reference sequence). The CDR3 consists of 14 residues. Here the CDR3 DNA reads TGTGCCAGTAGTTGGGGCAGCAGCACAGATACGCAGTATTTT. Translation: CASSWGSSTDTQYF. Filled out from reference TRBV19 and TRBJ2-3, the complete variable domain reads DGGITQSPKYLFRKEGQNVTLSCEQNLNHDAMYWYRQDPGQGLRLIYYSQIVNDFQKGDIAEGYSVSREKKESFPLTVTSAQKNPTAFYLCASSWGSSTDTQYFGPGTRLTVL.

The sample holds a few counts of this clonotype. The rearrangement uses TRBV6-2 or TRBV6-3 and TRBJ2-1; D may be TRBD1 (5 bases). Trimming removed 3 bases from V and 6 bases from J, with 9 bases in between. The germline V gene has CDR1 MNHEY and CDR2 SVGEGT. This CDR3 region has 13 residues. As DNA, the CDR3 is TGTGCCAGCAGTTATCAGGGATTCAATGAGCAGTTCTTC. Protein sequence: CASSYQGFNEQFF.

The CDR3 loop is CAISEFEGRSSYEQYF. As DNA, the CDR3 is TGTGCCATCAGTGAATTTGAGGGCAGGTCCTCCTACGAGCAGTACTTC. The J gene is TRBJ2-7, the V gene TRBV10-3, with a weak D call TRBD2 (5 bases). V lost 3 bases and J 0 bases, leaving 15 bases between the germline ends. CDR1 is ENHRY and CDR2 is SYGVKD in the germline V gene. The CDR3 length is 16 residues.

This sequence joins TRBV20-1 and TRBJ2-7; TRBD2 is a possible D gene (5 bases). Between the trimmed V and J ends, which lost 7 bases and 0 bases, there was a span of 7 bases. Per germline, CDR1 DFQATT and CDR2 SNEGSKA (reference sequence). The CDR3 spans 11 residues. The DNA of the CDR3 is TGCAGTGGCGAGGGCTCCTACGAGCAGTACTTC. Residues: CSGEGSYEQYF.

The chain recombines TRBV11-1 with TRBJ2-7; TRBD1 aligns across 7 bases. The germline V gene has CDR1 SGHAT and CDR2 FQDESV (reference sequence). Germline trimming cut 3 bases from V and 3 bases from J; bases unmatched to any gene: 11. The CDR3 length is 16 residues. CDR3 sequence: CASSLIELQGIYEQYF. The CDR3, as DNA: TGTGCCAGCAGCTTGATCGAGTTACAGGGGATCTACGAGCAGTACTTC.

This clonotype was observed many times. The chain uses TRBV3-1 and TRBJ2-7, with 7 bases identical to TRBD1. CDR3 length: 14 amino acids. From germline, CDR1 is LGHDT and CDR2 YNNKEL (reference sequence). The junction had 2 bases not matched to a gene; V was cut back by 1 base and J by 2 bases. CDR3 protein: CASSQVGTAYEQYF. CDR3 nucleotide sequence: TGTGCCAGCAGCCAAGTTGGGACAGCCTACGAGCAGTACTTC.

The chain has TRBV6-9 and TRBJ2-2; D may be TRBD1 or TRBD2 (5 bases each). The V and J ends lost 9 bases and 5 bases respectively, with 25 bases between them. Looked up from germline, CDR1 is MNHGY and CDR2 is SVAAGI. The CDR3 length is 17 residues. The CDR3 protein is CARPRSSDGRVTGELFF. CDR3 DNA: TGTGCCAGACCCAGGAGTAGCGATGGCAGGGTGACCGGGGAGCTGTTTTTT.

This clonotype showed up many times. The chain carries TRBV12-3 or TRBV12-4 and TRBJ2-7, with 7 bases matching TRBD1. The length of the CDR3 is 13 residues. The junction had 7 bases not matched to a gene; V was cut back by 6 bases and J by 5 bases. The DNA of the CDR3 is TGTGCCAGCAGGACGACAGGGCAGGACGAGCAGTACTTC. Translation gives CASRTTGQDEQYF.

This clonotype was found many times. The chain has TRBV6-5 and TRBJ2-3, with D uncertain. V gave up 4 bases and J gave up 1 base, with 9 bases separating them. Germline CDR1 and CDR2: MNHEY and SVGAGI. The CDR3 contains 14 residues. CDR3 in DNA: TGTGCCAGCAGTTCAGGTTACCGCACAGATACGCAGTATTTT. Residues: CASSSGYRTDTQYF.

The rearrangement joins TRBV20-1 to TRBJ2-7; weak D call: TRBD2 (7 bases). Germline-derived CDR1 and CDR2 are DFQATT and SNEGSKA (reference sequence). The CDR3 has 15 amino acids. V was shortened by 2 bases and J by 7 bases, with 21 bases between the two germline ends. The CDR3 is CSARRNTGGVLEQYF. CDR3 bases: TGCAGTGCTAGACGTAATACGGGGGGCGTTCTGGAGCAGTACTTC.

The CDR3 loop reads CATSDGDRTNYGYTF. As DNA, the CDR3 is TGTGCCACCAGTGATGGGGACAGAACGAACTATGGCTACACCTTC. The V and J genes are TRBV24-1 and TRBJ1-2, with 7 positions matching TRBD1. V shed 3 bases, J shed 2 bases, and the junction held 5 bases outside the gene matches. The CDR3 covers 15 residues. Germline assignment: CDR1 KGHDR and CDR2 SFDVKD.

This clonotype came up many times. This sequence joins TRBV6-1 and TRBJ2-6; D not certain. CDR3 size: 14 residues. Per germline, CDR1 MNHNS and CDR2 SASEGT. The V gene lost 11 bases and the J gene lost 0 bases, with 11 bases spanning the gap. Here the CDR3 DNA reads TGTGCCCTAGTAAAGAGCTCTGGGGCCAACGTCCTGACTTTC. Its translation: CALVKSSGANVLTF.

The chain joins TRBV11-2 to TRBJ2-5, with TRBD2 matching over 7 bases. V shed 4 bases and J 5 bases; nucleotides not matched to a gene: 1. Per germline, CDR1 SGHAT and CDR2 FQNNGV. This CDR3 is built from 12 residues. The CDR3 nucleotides read TGTGCCAGCAGCTGGGAGGGGGAGACCCAGTACTTC. Protein product: CASSWEGETQYF.

This clonotype occurred many times. V gene TRBV5-6 combines with J gene TRBJ1-5, with a possible D match to TRBD1 (5 bases). This CDR3 spans 15 amino acids. Germline values: CDR1 SGHDT, CDR2 YYEEEE. V lost 2 bases to trimming and J lost 6 bases, with 15 bases between them. CDR3 DNA: TGTGCCAGCAGCTTAGTCGGGCAGGGAGGTCAGCCCCAGCATTTT. Translated: CASSLVGQGGQPQHF. Variable domain in full (rest from reference TRBV5-6 and TRBJ1-5): DAGVTQSPTHLIKTRGQQVTLRCSPKSGHDTVSWYQQALGQGPQFIFQYYEEEERQRGNFPDRFSGHQFPNYSSELNVNALLLGDSALYLCASSLVGQGGQPQHFGDGTRLSIL.

This chain connects TRBV5-1 to TRBJ1-6; tentative D call: TRBD1 (6 bases). The length of the CDR3 is 15 residues. The germline V gene has CDR1 SGHRS and CDR2 YFSETQ. The V end was cut by 0 bases, the J end by 7 bases, with 11 bases between. CDR3 coding DNA: TGCGCCAGCAGCTTGGAGGGGACACCCAATTCACCCCTCCACTTT. Translating gives CASSLEGTPNSPLHF.

The chain carries TRBV27 and TRBJ1-2; 7 bases fit TRBD1. V was pared by 6 bases and J by 6 bases, with 10 bases of the junction left unmatched. The CDR3 consists of 14 residues. Germline V gives CDR1 MNHEY, CDR2 SMNVEV (reference sequence). CDR3 nucleotides: TGTGCCAGCAGCCAAAAGGGACAGATTCATGGCTACACCTTC. The encoded protein is CASSQKGQIHGYTF.

This clonotype occurred many times. The chain recombines TRBV19 with TRBJ1-1; TRBD1 matches 11 bases. The V and J ends lost 5 bases and 5 bases, in that order; junction bases with no gene match: 13. This CDR3 is 17 amino acids long. Germline V gene lookup returns CDR1 LNHDA and CDR2 SQIVND (reference sequence). The CDR3, as DNA: TGTGCCAGTAGTCCCAGGAGGACAGGGGGCGCGGGAACTGAAGCTTTCTTT. Translated, it gives CASSPRRTGGAGTEAFF.